The subject of this entry is one TCR beta chain. Its antigen is currently unknown. The data derive from a study of T cells in localized non-small cell lung cancer. General observations from the study: Across samples, adjacent lung featured a median approximately 56 of the top 100 tumor clones. An association was observed between higher blood T cell density and longer overall survival. Uninvolved adjacent lung had higher T cell clonality than tumor and all other tissues.

Only in-frame clones appear in the TCRdb table, and some are missing; sequencing was by immunoSEQ multiplex PCR. Here the sample spans about 1,200 clones, under 35% being singletons. CDR3 size: 12 residues. Per germline, CDR1 SQVTM and CDR2 ANQGSEA. The V gene end was trimmed by 7 bases and the J gene end by 6 bases; junction bases not matched to a gene: 4. This TCR derives from an older male donor with stage I lung adenocarcinoma. The input for sequencing was lung tumor tissue, taken before any cancer treatment. The rearrangement uses TRBV29-1 and TRBJ1-2; TRBD1 agrees at 11 bases. Here the CDR3 reads CSAKGQGDGYTF. The CDR3 DNA reads as TGCAGCGCCAAGGGACAGGGGGATGGCTACACCTTC.